What follows are 11 T cell receptor beta chains derived from one specimen sequenced in a study of T cells after yellow fever vaccination (dated by TCRdb to the late 2010s). In light of the paper, this sample's treatment or condition label describes: live attenuated yellow fever vaccine strain. To prepare the library, 5' RACE was applied. The instrument given in TCRdb is Illumina HiSeq 2500. TCRdb reanalyzed the raw reads on its own, using fastp at Q25 for trimming and MiXCR for clone calling, and kept in-frame beta chains. Under each unique CDR3 protein, matching rows form one entry showing the most common genes and DNA. Recorded for this sample are 300,000 to 400,000 distinct CDR3 sequences; about 9.5% of them occurred a single time. Together, the top ten hold about a sixth of the sample. The source material was PBMCs, sampled on the day of the first yellow fever vaccination. The receptors here all came from a young man who received the YFV17D yellow fever vaccine.

This clonotype was seen repeatedly, ten times or more. The chain links TRBV7-2 to TRBJ2-1; 8 bases match TRBD2. The CDR3 totals 16 residues. The V gene's germline CDR1 is SGHTA and CDR2 FQGNSA. V trimming: 4 bases; J trimming: 5 bases; junction bases outside the gene matches: 10. CDR3 bases: TGTGCCAGCAGCTGGTGGGGTGGGCGGGGGGACAATGAGCAGTTCTTC. Encoded protein: CASSWWGGRGDNEQFF.

In this sample, this clonotype turned up a few times. The chain links TRBV5-5 to TRBJ2-7; D possibly corresponds to TRBD1 (5 bases). Deletions cut 4 bases from V and 2 bases from J, with 13 bases between. CDR1 and CDR2 from the germline V gene are SGHKS and YYEKEE (reference sequence). CDR3 size: 14 residues. CDR3 sequence (DNA): TGTGCCAGCAGCCTTAGACAGAACCCCTACGAGCAGTACTTC. As protein: CASSLRQNPYEQYF.

This clonotype was observed many times. CDR3 DNA sequence: TGTGCCACCGGCGGGGCGCACACAGATACGCAGTATTTT. It codes for CATGGAHTDTQYF. The chain has TRBV15 and TRBJ2-3, with D maybe TRBD2 (6 bases). The CDR3 contains 13 residues. From germline, CDR1 is LNHNV and CDR2 YYDKDF (reference sequence). V lost 8 bases and J 2 bases, leaving 11 bases between the germline ends.

This clonotype was counted a single time. At one of its ends the junction is not consistent with the germline gene, which may arise from a read error. The chain has TRBV7-9 and TRBJ2-2; D is unclear. The CDR3 sequence is 13 residues long. Germline V gene lookup returns CDR1 SEHNR and CDR2 FQNEAQ (reference sequence). The CDR3 protein is CANSLENTGELFF. The CDR3 DNA sequence: TGTGCCAACAGCTTAGAGAACACCGGGGAGCTGTTTTTT. The complete variable domain, with remaining parts taken from reference TRBV7-9 and TRBJ2-2, reads DTGVSQNPRHKITKRGQNVTFRCDPISEHNRLYWYRQTLGQGPEFLTYFQNEAQLEKSRLLSDRFSAERPKGSFSTLEIQRTEQGDSAMYLCANSLENTGELFFGEGSRLTVL.

There are many counts of this clonotype. The chain carries TRBV3-1 and TRBJ2-7, with TRBD1 matching over 7 bases. Trimming removed 1 base from V and 5 bases from J; junction bases left unmatched: 5. This CDR3 is built from 14 residues. The V gene's germline CDR1 is LGHDT and CDR2 YNNKEL (reference sequence). CDR3 nucleotides: TGTGCCAGCAGCCAAGGACAGGGCTTTGACGAGCAGTACTTC. It codes for CASSQGQGFDEQYF.

The chain is built from TRBV27 and TRBJ1-6; D possibly corresponds to TRBD1 (5 bases). With 6 bases removed from V and 3 bases from J, the gap between germline ends came to 21 bases. The CDR3 is made up of 18 amino acids. Germline assignment: CDR1 MNHEY and CDR2 SMNVEV (reference sequence). CDR3 loop: CASRPAFGGGIYNSPLHF. Here the CDR3 DNA reads TGTGCCAGCAGGCCCGCGTTTGGTGGGGGGATCTATAATTCACCCCTCCACTTT.

The V and J genes are TRBV2 and TRBJ1-6; D gene unclear. The V end lost 0 bases, the J end lost 5 bases, and 11 bases lay between the germline ends. The CDR3 totals 16 residues. CDR1 SNHLY and CDR2 FYNNEI come from the germline V gene. CDR3 nucleotides: TGTGCCAGCAGTGAAGCGCGTGCGGCCCATAATTCACCCCTCCACTTT. Translation: CASSEARAAHNSPLHF.

This clonotype was counted only a few times. The rearrangement uses TRBV15 and TRBJ2-3; D is undetermined. Trimming removed 1 base from V and 2 bases from J, with 7 bases in between. This CDR3 has 14 amino acids. In germline, CDR1 is LNHNV, CDR2 YYDKDF (reference sequence). The CDR3 here is CATSRGRNTDTQYF. For the CDR3, the DNA is TGTGCCACCAGCAGAGGCAGAAACACAGATACGCAGTATTTT.

This clonotype has at least ten counts. The chain uses TRBV5-1 and TRBJ2-4, with 7 bases matching TRBD2. With V trimmed by 0 bases and J by 9 bases, 6 bases remained unmatched. CDR1 is SGHRS and CDR2 is YFSETQ in the germline V gene. There are 14 residues in the CDR3. The CDR3 coding sequence is TGCGCCAGCAGCTTGGGGCTAGCGGTGGCCATTCAGTACTTC. Its protein product is CASSLGLAVAIQYF.

The gene calls are TRBV10-3 and TRBJ2-1; tentatively, D is TRBD1 (5 bases). The V end was cut by 7 bases, the J end by 7 bases, with 14 bases between. Germline assignment: CDR1 ENHRY and CDR2 SYGVKD. The CDR3 spans 13 residues. The CDR3 loop reads CAITDSSRNEQFF. As DNA, the CDR3 is TGTGCCATCACAGACAGCAGCAGGAATGAGCAGTTCTTC.

The chain employs TRBV4-2 and TRBJ1-2, with no clear D. Germline CDR1 and CDR2: LGHNA and YNFKEQ. V lost 7 bases, J lost 0 bases, and 27 bases lay in between. This CDR3 has 19 amino acids. As DNA, the CDR3 is TGTGCCAGCACCAGCCAAGTGGGCCAAGCCGGCCGAGCTAACTATGGCTACACCTTC. Translating gives CASTSQVGQAGRANYGYTF.